This T cell receptor beta chain derives from a study of PD-1 blockade in mismatch repair-deficient tumors. Study-wide findings and caveats: Tumor-resident clones, often undetectable pretreatment in blood, expanded then contracted after pembrolizumab.

As to time point: approximately nine-day in vitro stimulation with candidate neoantigen peptide 2. Mismatch repair deficiency was confirmed in all patients, by PCR or immunohistochemistry. TCR sequencing covered a few patients who responded to pembrolizumab. A roughly ten-day in vitro culture was run per each of roughly seven reactive peptides. Clones were read by immunoSEQ multiplex PCR, and TCRdb kept only the in-frame ones, dropping some. Of about 9,800 clones listed, approximately 83% are singletons. Turning to this clone: The target antigen is unknown.

Sequencing used cells cultured in vitro, obtained from a patient treated with pembrolizumab. The TCR sequence derives from an adult with mismatch repair-deficient cancer.

The CDR3 region has the DNA TGCGCCAGCAGGCGGGGGACTAGCGGACATGATACGCAGTATTTT. Translation: CASRRGTSGHDTQYF. The V gene is TRBV5-1, the J gene TRBJ2-3; TRBD2 matches at 11 bases. J lost 6 bases, V lost 5 bases, and 8 bases had no gene match. The CDR3 sequence is 15 residues long. CDR1 is SGHRS, CDR2 YFSETQ, per germline.